This TCR beta chain was sequenced during a study of shared T cell receptors in the human thymus. This clone was found a few times. Sequencing was performed with immunoSEQ multiplex PCR; in TCRdb, only in-frame clones are kept and a portion is missing. This sample carries about 500,000 clones, around 78% of them seen once, and the ten largest clones take roughly 0.013%. V shed 0 bases and J shed 7 bases, with 15 bases lying between them. Per the germline V gene, CDR1 is MNHEY and CDR2 is SMNVEV (reference sequence). The CDR3 sequence is 16 residues long. The sample was also reused in another study, on human thymus T cells. This second study notes: Resections removed during corrective heart surgery provided the thymus tissue used. There were highly overlapping thymic repertoires among unrelated individuals, as related research reported.

This chain connects TRBV27 to TRBJ1-4, with D perhaps matching TRBD1 (6 bases). Sequencing was done on a sample of thymocytes. The clonotype was recovered from a boy younger than two with a congenital heart defect. CDR3 sequence: CASSLSIRGRPEKLFF. CDR3 sequence (DNA): TGTGCCAGCAGTTTATCGATCAGGGGACGCCCTGAAAAACTGTTTTTT.